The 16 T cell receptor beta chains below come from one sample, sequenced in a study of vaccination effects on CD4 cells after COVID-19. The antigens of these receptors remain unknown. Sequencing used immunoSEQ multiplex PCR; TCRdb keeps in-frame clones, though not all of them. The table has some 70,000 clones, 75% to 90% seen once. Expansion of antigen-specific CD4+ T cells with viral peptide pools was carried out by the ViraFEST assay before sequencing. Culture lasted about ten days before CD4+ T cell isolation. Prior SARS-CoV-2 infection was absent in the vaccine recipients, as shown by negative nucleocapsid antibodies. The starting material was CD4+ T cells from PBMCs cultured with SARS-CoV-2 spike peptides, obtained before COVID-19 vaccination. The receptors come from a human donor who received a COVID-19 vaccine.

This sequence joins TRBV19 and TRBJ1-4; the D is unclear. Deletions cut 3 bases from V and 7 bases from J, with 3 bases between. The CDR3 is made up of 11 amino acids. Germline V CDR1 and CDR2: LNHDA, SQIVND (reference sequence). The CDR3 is CASSMAEKLFF. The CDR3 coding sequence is TGTGCCAGTAGTATGGCTGAAAAACTGTTTTTT.

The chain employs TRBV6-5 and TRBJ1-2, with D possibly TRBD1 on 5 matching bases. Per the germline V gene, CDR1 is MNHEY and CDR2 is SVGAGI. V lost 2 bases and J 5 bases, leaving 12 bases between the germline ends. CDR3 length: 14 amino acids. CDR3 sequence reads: CASSYAQGGYGYTF. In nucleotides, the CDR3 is TGTGCCAGCAGTTACGCGCAGGGCGGGTATGGCTACACCTTC.

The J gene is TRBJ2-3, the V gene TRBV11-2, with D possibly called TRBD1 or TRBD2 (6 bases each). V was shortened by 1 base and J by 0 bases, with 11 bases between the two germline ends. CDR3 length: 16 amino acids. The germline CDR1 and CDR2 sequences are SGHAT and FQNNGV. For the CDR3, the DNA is TGTGCCAGCAGCTTAGTGACGGGGGCTAGCACAGATACGCAGTATTTT. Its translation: CASSLVTGASTDTQYF.

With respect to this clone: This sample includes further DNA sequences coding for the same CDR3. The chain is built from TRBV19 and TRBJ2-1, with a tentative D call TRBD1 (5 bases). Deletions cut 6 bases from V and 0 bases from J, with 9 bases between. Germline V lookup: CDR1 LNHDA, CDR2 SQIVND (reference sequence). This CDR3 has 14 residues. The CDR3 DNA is TGTGCCAGTAGCCGACAGAGCTCCTACAATGAGCAGTTCTTC. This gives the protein CASSRQSSYNEQFF.

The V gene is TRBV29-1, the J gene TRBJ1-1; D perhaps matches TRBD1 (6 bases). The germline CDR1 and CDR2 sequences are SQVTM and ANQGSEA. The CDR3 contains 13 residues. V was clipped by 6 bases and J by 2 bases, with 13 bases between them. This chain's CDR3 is CSVSEGGNTEAFF. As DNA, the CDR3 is TGCAGCGTCTCTGAAGGGGGAAACACTGAAGCTTTCTTT.

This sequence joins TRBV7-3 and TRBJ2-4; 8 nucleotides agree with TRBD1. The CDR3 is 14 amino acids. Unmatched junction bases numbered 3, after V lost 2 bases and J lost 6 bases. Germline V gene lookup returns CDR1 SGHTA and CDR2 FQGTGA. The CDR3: CASSLAGGGNIQYF. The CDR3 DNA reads TGTGCCAGCAGCTTAGCAGGGGGCGGAAACATTCAGTACTTC. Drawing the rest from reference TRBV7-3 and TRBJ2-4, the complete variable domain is GAGVSQTPSNKVTEKGKYVELRCDPISGHTALYWYRQSLGQGPEFLIYFQGTGAADDSGLPNDRFFAVRPEGSVSTLKIQRTERGDSAVYLCASSLAGGGNIQYFGAGTRLSVL.

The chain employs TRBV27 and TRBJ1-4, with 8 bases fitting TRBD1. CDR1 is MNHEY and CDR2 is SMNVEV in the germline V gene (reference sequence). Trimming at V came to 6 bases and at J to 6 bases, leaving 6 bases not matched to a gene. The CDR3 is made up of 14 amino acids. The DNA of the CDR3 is TGTGCCAGCAGGAAGACAGGGGCTTATGAAAAACTGTTTTTT. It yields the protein CASRKTGAYEKLFF.

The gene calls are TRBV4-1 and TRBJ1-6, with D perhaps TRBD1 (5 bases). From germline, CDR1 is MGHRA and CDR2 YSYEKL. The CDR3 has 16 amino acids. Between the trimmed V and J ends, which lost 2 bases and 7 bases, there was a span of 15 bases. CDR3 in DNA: TGCGCCAGCAGCCAATATGGGAGCCAGGGAAATTCACCCCTCCACTTT. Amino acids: CASSQYGSQGNSPLHF.

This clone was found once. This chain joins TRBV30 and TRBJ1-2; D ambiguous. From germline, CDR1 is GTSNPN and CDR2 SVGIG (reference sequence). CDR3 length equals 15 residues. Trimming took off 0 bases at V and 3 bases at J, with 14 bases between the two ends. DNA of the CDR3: TGTGCCTGGAGTGTAGGTCCTAGCGAATACTATGGCTACACCTTC. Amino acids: CAWSVGPSEYYGYTF.

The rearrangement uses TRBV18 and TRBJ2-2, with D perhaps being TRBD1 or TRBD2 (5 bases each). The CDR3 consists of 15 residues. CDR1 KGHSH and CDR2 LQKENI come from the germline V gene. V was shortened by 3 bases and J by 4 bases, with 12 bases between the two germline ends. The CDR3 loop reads CASSPPGTPTGELFF. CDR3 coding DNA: TGTGCCAGCTCACCTCCCGGGACCCCCACCGGGGAGCTGTTTTTT.

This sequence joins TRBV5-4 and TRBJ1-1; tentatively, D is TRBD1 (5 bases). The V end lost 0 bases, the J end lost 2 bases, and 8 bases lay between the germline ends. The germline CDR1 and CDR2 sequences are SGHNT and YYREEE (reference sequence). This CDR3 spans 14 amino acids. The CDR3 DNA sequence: TGTGCCAGCAGCTTGGCTGGGGCTAACACTGAAGCTTTCTTT. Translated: CASSLAGANTEAFF. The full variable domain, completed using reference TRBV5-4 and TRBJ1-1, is ETGVTQSPTHLIKTRGQQVTLRCSSQSGHNTVSWYQQALGQGPQFIFQYYREEENGRGNFPPRFSGLQFPNYSSELNVNALELDDSALYLCASSLAGANTEAFFGQGTRLTVV.

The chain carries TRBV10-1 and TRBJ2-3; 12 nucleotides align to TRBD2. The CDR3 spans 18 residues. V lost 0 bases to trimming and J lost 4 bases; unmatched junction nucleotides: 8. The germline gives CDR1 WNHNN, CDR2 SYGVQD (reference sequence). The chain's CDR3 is CASSESSRLAGDSDTQYF. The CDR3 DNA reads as TGCGCCAGCAGTGAGTCGAGCCGACTAGCGGGGGATTCAGATACGCAGTATTTT.

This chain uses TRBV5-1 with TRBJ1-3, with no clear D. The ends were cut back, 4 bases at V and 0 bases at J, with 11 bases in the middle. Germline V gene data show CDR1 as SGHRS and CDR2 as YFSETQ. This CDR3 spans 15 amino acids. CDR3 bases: TGCGCCAGCAGCAACCCGCAAAGCTCTGGAAACACCATATATTTT. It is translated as CASSNPQSSGNTIYF.

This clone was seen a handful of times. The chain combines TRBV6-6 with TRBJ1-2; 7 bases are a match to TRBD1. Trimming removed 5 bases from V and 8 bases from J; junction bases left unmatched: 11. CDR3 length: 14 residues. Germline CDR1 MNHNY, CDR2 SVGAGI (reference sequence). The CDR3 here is CASSESDRVAGYTF. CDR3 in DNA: TGTGCCAGCAGTGAGTCTGACAGGGTGGCCGGCTACACCTTC.

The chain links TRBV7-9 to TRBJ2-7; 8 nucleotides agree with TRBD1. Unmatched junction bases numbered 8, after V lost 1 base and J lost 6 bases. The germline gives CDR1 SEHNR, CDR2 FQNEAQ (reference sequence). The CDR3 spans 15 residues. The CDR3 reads CASSLGDRSGPEQYV. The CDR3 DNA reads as TGTGCCAGCAGCTTAGGGGACAGGTCAGGACCCGAGCAGTACGTC.

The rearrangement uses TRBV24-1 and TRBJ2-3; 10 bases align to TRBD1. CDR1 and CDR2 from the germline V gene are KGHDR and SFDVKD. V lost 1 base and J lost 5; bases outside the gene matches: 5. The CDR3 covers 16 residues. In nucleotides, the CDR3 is TGTGCCACCAGTGATTTAGGGACAGGGGTAGGAGATACGCAGTATTTT. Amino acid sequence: CATSDLGTGVGDTQYF.